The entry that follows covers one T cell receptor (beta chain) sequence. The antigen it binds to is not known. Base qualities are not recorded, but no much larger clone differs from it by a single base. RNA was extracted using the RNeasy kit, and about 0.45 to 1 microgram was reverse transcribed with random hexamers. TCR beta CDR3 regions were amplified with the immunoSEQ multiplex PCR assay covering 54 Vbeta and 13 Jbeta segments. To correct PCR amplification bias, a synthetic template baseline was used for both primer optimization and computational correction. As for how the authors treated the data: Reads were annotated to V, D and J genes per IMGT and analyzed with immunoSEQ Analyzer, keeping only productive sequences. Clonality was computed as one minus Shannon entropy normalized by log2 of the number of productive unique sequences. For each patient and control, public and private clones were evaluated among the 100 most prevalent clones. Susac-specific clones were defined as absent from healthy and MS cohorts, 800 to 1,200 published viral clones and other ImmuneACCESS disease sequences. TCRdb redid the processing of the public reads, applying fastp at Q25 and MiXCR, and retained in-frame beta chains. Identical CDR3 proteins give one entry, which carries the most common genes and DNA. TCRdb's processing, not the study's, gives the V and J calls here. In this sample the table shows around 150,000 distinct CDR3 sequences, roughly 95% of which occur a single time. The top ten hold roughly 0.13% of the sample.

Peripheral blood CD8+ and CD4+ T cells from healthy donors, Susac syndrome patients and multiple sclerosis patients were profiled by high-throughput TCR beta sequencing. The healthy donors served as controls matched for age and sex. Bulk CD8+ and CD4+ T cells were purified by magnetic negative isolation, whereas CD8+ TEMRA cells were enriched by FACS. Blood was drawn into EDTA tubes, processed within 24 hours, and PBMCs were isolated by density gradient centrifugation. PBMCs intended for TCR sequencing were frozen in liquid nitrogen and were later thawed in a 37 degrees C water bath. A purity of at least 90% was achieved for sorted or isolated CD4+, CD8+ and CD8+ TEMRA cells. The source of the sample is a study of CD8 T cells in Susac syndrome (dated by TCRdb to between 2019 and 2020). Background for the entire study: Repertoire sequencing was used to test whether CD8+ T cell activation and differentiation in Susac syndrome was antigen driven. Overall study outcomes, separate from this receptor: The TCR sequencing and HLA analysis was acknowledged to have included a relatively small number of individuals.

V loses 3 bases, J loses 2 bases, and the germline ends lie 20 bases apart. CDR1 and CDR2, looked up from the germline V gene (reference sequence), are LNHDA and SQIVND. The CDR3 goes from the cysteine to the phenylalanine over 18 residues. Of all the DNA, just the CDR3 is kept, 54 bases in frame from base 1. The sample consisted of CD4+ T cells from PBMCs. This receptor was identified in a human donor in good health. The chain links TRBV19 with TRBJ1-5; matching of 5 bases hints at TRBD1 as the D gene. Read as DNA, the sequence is TGTGCCAGTAGTATTTCCTCTGGTGGGGGAATGGGCAATCAGCCCCAGCATTTT. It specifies CASSISSGGGMGNQPQHF.